This TCR beta chain derives from a study of blood T cell repertoires in COVID-19. Study-level information: T cells, B-cell-depleted T cells, or PBMCs supplied cDNA or gDNA.

The repertoire was sequenced with immunoSEQ multiplex PCR; TCRdb's copy has only in-frame clones and lacks some. Of 110,000 to 150,000 clones listed, around 88% are singletons. In germline, CDR1 is LGHDT, CDR2 YNNKEL (reference sequence). This CDR3 has 15 residues. V lost 3 bases, J lost 5 bases, and 16 bases lay in between. The sample comprised peripheral blood. The origin of this receptor is a man in his sixties with active or convalescent COVID-19. J is TRBJ2-5 and V is TRBV3-1 (or the pseudogene TRBV3-2); possibly TRBD2 for D (6 bases). This CDR3 reads CASSHYRGFGETQYF. In DNA form, the CDR3 reads TGTGCCAGCAGCCATTACCGGGGGTTCGGGGAGACCCAGTACTTC.